One and the same sample provided the 10 T cell receptor beta chains below, sequenced in a study of blood T cell repertoires in COVID-19. The protocol was immunoSEQ multiplex PCR, while the TCRdb copy is restricted to in-frame clones and leaves out a portion. The sample carries about 440,000 clones, roughly 88% recorded once. Sequencing was done on a sample of peripheral blood. The receptors come from a woman between 45 and 60 years old with COVID-19, enrolled during active disease.

This clone was counted once. V is TRBV19 and J is TRBJ1-4, with 9 bases fitting TRBD1. Germline V gene lookup returns CDR1 LNHDA and CDR2 SQIVND (reference sequence). CDR3 length equals 15 residues. The junction had 6 bases not matched to a gene; V was cut back by 5 bases and J by 5 bases. CDR3 amino acids: CASSSLGTGNEKLFF. Here the CDR3 DNA reads TGTGCCAGTAGTTCCTTGGGGACAGGGAATGAAAAACTGTTTTTT.

The chain combines TRBV7-8 with TRBJ1-1; TRBD1 might be the D (5 bases). V gave up 5 bases and J gave up 0 bases, with 13 bases separating them. There are 15 residues in the CDR3. Germline assignment: CDR1 SGHVS and CDR2 FQNEAQ. The CDR3 nucleotides read TGTGCCAGCAGCCGGAGCCAGGGCCTGAACACTGAAGCTTTCTTT. Translating it yields CASSRSQGLNTEAFF.

The chain links TRBV12-3 or TRBV12-4 to TRBJ1-4; D ambiguous. The germline V and J ends were trimmed by 1 base and 8 bases, with 8 bases remaining between them. The CDR3 length is 13 residues. The CDR3 loop reads CASSLGVEEKLFF. The CDR3 DNA sequence: TGTGCCAGCAGTTTAGGGGTGGAGGAAAAACTGTTTTTT.

The rearrangement joins TRBV11-2 to TRBJ2-2; no reliable D call. Trimming shortened V by 5 bases and J by 2 bases, and 6 bases separated the two germline ends. The CDR3 consists of 13 residues. The germline V gene encodes CDR1 SGHAT and CDR2 FQNNGV. CDR3 sequence (DNA): TGTGCCAGCAGCATCTTTAACACCGGGGAGCTGTTTTTT. It is translated as CASSIFNTGELFF.

The chain carries TRBV6-5 and TRBJ1-4, with a possible D match to TRBD1 (6 bases). V gave up 5 bases and J gave up 7 bases, with 14 bases separating them. The germline V gene has CDR1 MNHEY and CDR2 SVGAGI. The CDR3 loop spans 14 amino acids. CDR3 protein: CASSPTGSGEKLFF. The DNA for the CDR3 is TGTGCCAGCAGTCCGACAGGCAGCGGTGAAAAACTGTTTTTT.

The chain uses TRBV7-6 and TRBJ1-2, with D perhaps TRBD1 (5 bases). CDR1 is SGHVS and CDR2 is FNYEAQ in the germline V gene. This CDR3 has 14 residues. Trimming shortened V by 5 bases and J by 1 base, and 11 bases separated the two germline ends. The CDR3 spells CASSAATDNYGYTF. CDR3 in DNA: TGTGCCAGCAGCGCAGCGACAGATAACTATGGCTACACCTTC.

The chain employs TRBV19 and TRBJ2-1, with D maybe TRBD1 (5 bases). Per the germline V gene, CDR1 is LNHDA and CDR2 is SQIVND (reference sequence). V was pared by 9 bases and J by 4 bases, with 16 bases between. The CDR3 loop spans 14 amino acids. The CDR3 is CASMNSRVYNEQFF. CDR3 in DNA: TGTGCCAGCATGAACAGCAGGGTTTACAATGAGCAGTTCTTC. The variable domain in full, completed from reference TRBV19 and TRBJ2-1, reads DGGITQSPKYLFRKEGQNVTLSCEQNLNHDAMYWYRQDPGQGLRLIYYSQIVNDFQKGDIAEGYSVSREKKESFPLTVTSAQKNPTAFYLCASMNSRVYNEQFFGPGTRLTVL.

This clone was observed a single time. For the CDR3, the DNA is TGTGCCAGCGCAGTGAGGGGGCCGGACACCGGGGAGCTGTTTTTT. Translated, it gives CASAVRGPDTGELFF. This chain uses TRBV6-5 with TRBJ2-2; 7 bases are a match to TRBD1. The CDR3 consists of 15 residues. The germline V gene encodes CDR1 MNHEY and CDR2 SVGAGI. V dropped 8 bases and J dropped 3; count of bases not matched to a gene: 9.

The gene calls are TRBV10-3 and TRBJ1-1; possible D gene TRBD1, 6 bases. The CDR3 is 13 residues long. CDR1 is ENHRY and CDR2 is SYGVKD in the germline V gene. V was pared by 6 bases and J by 1 base, with 9 bases between. Here the CDR3 DNA reads TGTGCCATCAGCCAGACAGGGAACACTGAAGCTTTCTTT. Protein sequence: CAISQTGNTEAFF.

This chain uses TRBV6-5 with TRBJ1-5, with no clear D. Germline values: CDR1 MNHEY, CDR2 SVGAGI. The CDR3 is 15 residues long. Trimming shortened V by 6 bases and J by 3 bases, and 15 bases separated the two germline ends. In nucleotides, the CDR3 is TGTGCCAGCAGCCGAGATGGACGGGACAATCAGCCCCAGCATTTT. This gives the protein CASSRDGRDNQPQHF.